This T cell receptor beta chain is from a study of OX40 agonist ivuxolimab in advanced cancers. The wider study: The patients got ivuxolimab, which is an agonistic anti-OX40 (CD134) antibody. Three patients responded partially, comprising one with hepatocellular carcinoma and two with cutaneous melanoma. Notes on the study in general: Blood T cells, both CD4+ and CD8+, expanded clonally by week 6 at 0.1 to 3.0 mg/kg.

About this clone: The antigen remains unidentified.

This table comes from immunoSEQ multiplex PCR, and its TCRdb copy is limited to in-frame clones, with some not included. This sample carries 70,000 or so clones, 85% to 90% of them seen once, and the ten largest clones take roughly 6.1%. The CDR3 sequence is 15 residues long. V was pared by 8 bases and J by 4 bases, with 20 bases between. The V gene's germline CDR1 is MDHEN and CDR2 SYDVKM. The clonotype originates from an adult with an advanced solid tumor such as melanoma, head and neck, liver or kidney cancer. Specimen: CD4+ or CD8+ T cells sorted from blood, collected in a trial of the OX40 agonist ivuxolimab. The chain employs TRBV28 and TRBJ1-2; D is unclear. In DNA, the CDR3 is TGTGCCAGCCGCAATGGACTGGGCGCGGGCTATGGCTACACCTTC. As protein: CASRNGLGAGYGYTF.